Presented here are 13 T cell receptor beta chains from one specimen sequenced in a study of OX40 agonist ivuxolimab in advanced cancers. Repertoires were generated with immunoSEQ multiplex PCR, while TCRdb's copy carries only in-frame clones and drops some. The sample includes 35,000 to 40,000 clones, 84% seen only once; the top ten take less than 20%. The source material was CD4+ or CD8+ T cells sorted from blood, sampled in a trial of the OX40 agonist ivuxolimab. These receptors originate from an adult with an advanced solid tumor such as melanoma, head and neck, liver or kidney cancer.

This chain links TRBV27 with TRBJ1-4, with a possible D match to TRBD1 (5 bases). Germline V gene sequence: CDR1 MNHEY, CDR2 SMNVEV (reference sequence). There are 15 residues in the CDR3. V was trimmed by 6 bases and J by 5 bases, leaving 16 bases between them. The chain's CDR3 is CASSPGVTRNEKLFF. The DNA for the CDR3 is TGTGCCAGCAGCCCGGGGGTAACACGGAATGAAAAACTGTTTTTT.

The chain couples TRBV10-2 to TRBJ2-1, with 12 bases aligning to TRBD2. The ends lost 7 bases at V and 9 bases at J; junction bases unmatched: 16. The germline CDR1 and CDR2 sequences are WSHSY and SAAADI. This CDR3 comprises 17 residues. The CDR3 DNA is TGCGCCAGCATGAGCATCCTACTAGCGGGAGGTAGATCTGAGCAGTTCTTC. Protein: CASMSILLAGGRSEQFF.

V gene TRBV6-6 combines with J gene TRBJ2-1; D remains ambiguous. Trimming removed 2 bases at V and 4 bases at J, with 6 bases between. This CDR3 is 13 amino acids long. In germline, CDR1 is MNHNY, CDR2 SVGAGI (reference sequence). CDR3 amino acids: CASSYRWYNEQFF. The CDR3 region has the DNA TGTGCCAGCAGTTACCGATGGTACAATGAGCAGTTCTTC.

This chain connects TRBV4-2 to TRBJ2-5; 10 positions match TRBD2. Germline V gene data show CDR1 as LGHNA and CDR2 as YNFKEQ. V was clipped by 0 bases and J by 5 bases; unmatched bases: 9. This CDR3 region has 17 residues. CDR3 in DNA: TGTGCCAGCAGCCAAGACATGAGCGGGGGGGCCGTCGAGACCCAGTACTTC. It is translated as CASSQDMSGGAVETQYF.

The chain joins TRBV6-1 to TRBJ1-5; D is unclear. Germline V gene data show CDR1 as MNHNS and CDR2 as SASEGT. The CDR3 spans 13 residues. Trimming took off 6 bases at V and 4 bases at J, with 10 bases between the two ends. CDR3 residues: CASRDSSNQPQHF. DNA for the CDR3: TGTGCCAGCAGGGATTCAAGTAATCAGCCCCAGCATTTT.

The chain is built from TRBV15 and TRBJ1-3; D is uncertain. CDR3 length: 15 amino acids. Germline lookup yields CDR1 LNHNV and CDR2 YYDKDF (reference sequence). Between the trimmed V and J ends, which lost 0 bases and 4 bases, there was a span of 10 bases. CDR3: CATSRDWGSGNTIYF. The CDR3 DNA sequence: TGTGCCACCAGCAGAGATTGGGGATCCGGAAACACCATATATTTT.

This sequence joins TRBV12-5 and TRBJ2-7; 9 nucleotides align to TRBD1. This CDR3 has 14 amino acids. Germline V gene sequence: CDR1 LGHNT, CDR2 FRNRAP. V shed 6 bases and J 4 bases; nucleotides not matched to a gene: 7. CDR3 DNA sequence: TGTGCTAGTGGACCCCGGGACAGGGCTTACGAGCAGTACTTC. Amino acid sequence: CASGPRDRAYEQYF.

In its sample, this clone is medium-sized. Other DNA sequences in the sample encode the same CDR3. V usage is TRBV27 and J usage is TRBJ2-5; D might be TRBD2 (6 bases). V was clipped by 0 bases and J by 4 bases, with 15 bases between them. This CDR3 has 16 residues. CDR1 is MNHEY, CDR2 SMNVEV, per germline (reference sequence). CDR3 region: CASSLSSGTGVETQYF. Here the CDR3 DNA reads TGTGCCAGCAGTTTATCGTCGGGGACTGGGGTAGAGACCCAGTACTTC.

The chain carries TRBV27 and TRBJ2-7, with D perhaps TRBD2 (5 bases). Germline V lookup: CDR1 MNHEY, CDR2 SMNVEV (reference sequence). The CDR3 extends over 13 amino acids. Deletions cut 3 bases from V and 4 bases from J, with 10 bases between. The CDR3 DNA reads as TGTGCCAGCAGTTTCGGGCTAGCTTACGAGCAGTACTTC. Protein: CASSFGLAYEQYF.

The chain joins TRBV6-5 to TRBJ2-7, with D unresolved. The CDR3 has 13 residues. V gave up 0 bases and J gave up 4 bases, with 7 bases separating them. Germline CDR1 reads MNHEY; CDR2 reads SVGAGI. CDR3 sequence (DNA): TGTGCCAGCAGTTACTCGACGGCTTACGAGCAGTACTTC. Its protein is CASSYSTAYEQYF.

The chain recombines TRBV2 with TRBJ2-7; 15 bases agree with TRBD2. Germline CDR1 and CDR2: SNHLY and FYNNEI. This CDR3 has 18 amino acids. Losses at the gene ends were 6 bases for V and 3 bases for J; bases not matched to a gene: 12. This CDR3 is CASRGLAGGPTMNYEQYF. As DNA, the CDR3 is TGTGCCAGCAGGGGACTAGCGGGAGGCCCGACCATGAACTACGAGCAGTACTTC.

This rearrangement joins TRBV28 to TRBJ1-5; perhaps TRBD1 as D (5 bases). The CDR3 extends over 13 amino acids. Trimming took off 5 bases at V and 10 bases at J, with 15 bases between the two ends. Germline CDR1 and CDR2: MDHEN and SYDVKM. The CDR3 nucleotides read TGTGCCAGCAGTGGCGGTGATCAGGGACCCCAGCATTTT. Translation: CASSGGDQGPQHF.

This sequence joins TRBV9 and TRBJ2-7, with D unresolved. The V and J ends lost 6 bases and 0 bases respectively, with 16 bases between them. Germline assignment: CDR1 SGDLS and CDR2 YYNGEE. The length of the CDR3 is 15 residues. The CDR3 is CASNPGGLISYEQYF. CDR3 sequence (DNA): TGTGCCAGCAATCCGGGTGGGCTGATCTCCTACGAGCAGTACTTC.